This T cell receptor beta chain was obtained from a study of T cell responses to AZD1222 COVID-19 vaccine (dated by TCRdb to the early 2020s). Turning to the overall study: A total of just over 230 trial participants underwent TCR sequencing, of whom 200 to 220 had received two doses of AZD1222 and some 25 had received two doses of the MenACWY control vaccine. Enrollment into the trials was organized by age into subgroups of 18-55, 56-69 and 70-plus years, and those subgroups contained approximately 160, 26 and 62 TCR-sequenced participants, respectively.

As concerns this clone: What antigen it recognizes has not been identified. Base qualities are missing; no much larger clone stands one base away.

Here is what the overall study found, with its caveats: In the small 56-69-year group, the increase in depth fell short of significance, most likely because of low power. Nearly half of unique spike-specific TCRs reportedly recognized epitopes outside regions mutated in the B.1.351 and B.1.1.7 variants. After two AZD1222 doses, spike-specific TCR breadth and depth were significantly higher than at day 0 and than in MenACWY recipients. Vaccine-associated CD4 TCRs spanned the whole spike protein, with dominant responses in regions 160-218 and 743-854. No day 14 peak-response samples were available, so repertoires were characterized only after the peak T cell response. Conclusions about previously exposed vaccinees are limited, since just a handful of AZD1222 recipients were seropositive for SARS-CoV-2 at baseline. Participants were mostly white British, with more females than males. The authors suggested clonal diversity may have been underestimated.

Reading the label with the study, this specimen's time point is: about 28 days (+/-7) after the second vaccine dose. AZD1222 recipients whose second dose came at about 4 weeks and those whose second dose came at about 12 weeks were combined into one group, since spike-specific TCR depth and breadth did not differ between the two schedules. The vaccinee samples were drawn from two UK trials, COV001 and COV002, one of which was a single-blind randomized controlled phase 2/3 trial testing AZD1222 (ChAdOx1 nCoV-19) in healthy adults. For TCRbeta chain sequencing, PBMC samples were collected from trial participants at day 0 and at day 28 after the second dose. Trimming takes 1 base from V and 4 bases from J, and the germline ends sit 8 bases apart. As encoded in the germline V gene, CDR1 is SGHDT while CDR2 is YYEEEE. The CDR3 runs 13 residues from the cysteine to the phenylalanine. Of the read, only the CDR3 DNA is kept; its 39 bases are in frame from base 1.

The CDR3 regions of human TCRbeta chains were analyzed by immunosequencing. Concerning the study's data processing: Repertoire TCRs were matched against a reference library of SARS-CoV-2-specific TCRs generated with the MIRA antigen-specificity platform. Breadth meant the fraction of unique TCRs that were SARS-CoV-2-associated, whereas depth meant the fraction of total T cells that were SARS-CoV-2-associated. Using the MIRA data, each spike-specific TCR was assigned both to the spike region to which the TCR was reactive and to a CD4 or CD8 class. Log10-transformed breadth and depth values were compared by one-way ANOVA with Sidak's multiple comparisons tests. Imported from immuneACCESS, the table was reduced by TCRdb to in-frame sequences with V and J called. These copies leave out some clones; in studies compared against another copy, an unresolved V gene accounts for under half, and the cause of the remainder is not known. V and J calls and clone size are given by that table; D and trimming were obtained from the DNA. Recorded for this sample are 99,000 or so clones; 80% to 90% of them occurred a single time. 35% to 50% of the sample goes to the ten largest clones.

The receptor chain draws on TRBV5-6 and TRBJ1-2; TRBD1 might be the D gene, on 6 matching bases. The clonotype originates from an adult who received the AZD1222 COVID-19 vaccine. The sequenced sample was peripheral blood, obtained 28 days after the second AZD1222 dose. In nucleotides, the sequence is TGTGCCAGCAGCTTGAGAGGGGGCTATGGCTACACCTTC. Translation gives CASSLRGGYGYTF.